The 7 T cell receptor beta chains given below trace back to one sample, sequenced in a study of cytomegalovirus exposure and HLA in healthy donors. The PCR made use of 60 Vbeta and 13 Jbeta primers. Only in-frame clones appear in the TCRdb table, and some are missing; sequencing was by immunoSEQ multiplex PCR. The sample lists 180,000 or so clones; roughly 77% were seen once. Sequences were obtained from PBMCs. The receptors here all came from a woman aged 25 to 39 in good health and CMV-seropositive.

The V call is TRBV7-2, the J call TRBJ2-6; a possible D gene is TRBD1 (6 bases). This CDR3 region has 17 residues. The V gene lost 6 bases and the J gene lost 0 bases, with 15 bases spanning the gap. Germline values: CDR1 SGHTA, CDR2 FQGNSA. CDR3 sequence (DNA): TGTGCCAGCAGTCCGGACAGTGTCATCTCTGGGGCCAACGTCCTGACTTTC. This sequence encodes CASSPDSVISGANVLTF.

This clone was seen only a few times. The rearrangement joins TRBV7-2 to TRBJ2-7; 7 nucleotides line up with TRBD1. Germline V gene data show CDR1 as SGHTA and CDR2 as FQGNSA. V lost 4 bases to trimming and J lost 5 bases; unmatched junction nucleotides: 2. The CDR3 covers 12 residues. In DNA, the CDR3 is TGTGCCAGCAGCTCTCAGGGGGACGAGCAGTACTTC. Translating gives CASSSQGDEQYF.

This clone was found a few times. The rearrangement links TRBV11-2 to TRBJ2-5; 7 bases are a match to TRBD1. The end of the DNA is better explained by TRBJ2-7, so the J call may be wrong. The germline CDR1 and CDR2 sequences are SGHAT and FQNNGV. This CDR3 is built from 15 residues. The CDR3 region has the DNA TGTGCCAGCAGCTATTACAGGGGAGTCAGGTACGAGCAGTACTTC. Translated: CASSYYRGVRYEQYF.

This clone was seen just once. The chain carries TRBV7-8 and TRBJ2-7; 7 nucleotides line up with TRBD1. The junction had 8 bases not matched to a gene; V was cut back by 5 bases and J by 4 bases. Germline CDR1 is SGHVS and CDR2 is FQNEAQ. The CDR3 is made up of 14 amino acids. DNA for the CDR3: TGTGCCAGCAGCCCTAGACAGGGAATTTACGAGCAGTACTTC. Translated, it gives CASSPRQGIYEQYF. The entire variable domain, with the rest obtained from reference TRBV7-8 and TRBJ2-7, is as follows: GAGVSQSPRYKVAKRGQDVALRCDPISGHVSLFWYQQALGQGPEFLTYFQNEAQLDKSGLPSDRFFAERPEGSVSTLKIQRTQQEDSAVYLCASSPRQGIYEQYFGPGTRLTVT.

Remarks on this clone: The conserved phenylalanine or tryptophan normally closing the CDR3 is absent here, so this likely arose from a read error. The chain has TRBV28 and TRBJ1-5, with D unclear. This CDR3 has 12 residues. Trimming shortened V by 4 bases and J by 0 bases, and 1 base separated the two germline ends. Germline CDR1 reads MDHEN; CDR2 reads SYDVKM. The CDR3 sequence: CASSYSNQPQHL. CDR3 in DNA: TGTGCCAGCAGTTATAGCAATCAGCCCCAGCATCTT.

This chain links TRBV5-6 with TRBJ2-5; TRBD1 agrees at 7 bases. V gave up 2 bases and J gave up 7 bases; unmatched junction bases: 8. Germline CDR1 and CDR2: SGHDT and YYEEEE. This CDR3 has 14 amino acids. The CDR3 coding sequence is TGTGCCAGCAGCTTCTCTGACAGGGCGGGGACCCAGTACTTC. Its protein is CASSFSDRAGTQYF.

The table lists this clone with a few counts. CDR3 bases: TGTGCCAGCAGTTTAGTCCCAGGGGAAAATGAGCAGTTCTTC. The encoded protein is CASSLVPGENEQFF. The J gene is TRBJ2-1, the V gene TRBV28; tentatively, D is TRBD1 (6 bases). V lost 2 bases and J lost 7, with 12 bases in between. Germline V gene lookup returns CDR1 MDHEN and CDR2 SYDVKM. CDR3 length: 14 amino acids.